The rows below give T cell receptor beta chains drawn from one sample of a study of T-cell reconstitution after alpha-beta-depleted transplantation in children. From the PCR reads, TCRdb called clonotypes with MiXCR, one entry per CDR3 protein. The data hold fewer than 35,000 distinct CDR3 sequences, with around 6.3% observed a single time. The sequences come from PBMCs, mostly from graft donor cells, collected 180 days after TCRalphabeta/CD19-depleted stem cell transplant. The receptors stem from a male patient younger than 18 who had a stem cell transplant for acute myeloid leukemia, so the T cells may come from the graft donor. Both conserved end residues are part of each CDR3. The D gene is left open where the match is weak. The size field reads once, few or many counts, or a class when the clone is expanded.

>TRBD2|TRBJ2-1|many|TRBV11-2
TGTGCCAGCAGCTTAGACCCACCTAGCGGGCACAATGAGCAGTTCTTC
CASSLDPPSGHNEQFF
>-|TRBJ2-3|many|TRBV6-2/TRBV6-3
TGTGCCAGCAGGGAACTGCCAGATACGCAGTATTTT
CASRELPDTQYF
>TRBD2|TRBJ2-1|many|TRBV6-2/TRBV6-3
TGTGCCAGCAGTTCCCAGTTCAGCGGGGCCTACAATGAGCAGTTCTTC
CASSSQFSGAYNEQFF
>-|TRBJ1-2|many|TRBV7-3
TGTGCCAGCAGCTTAGATCGCGGTGGCCCTATGACCGGCTACACCTTC
CASSLDRGGPMTGYTF
>TRBD1|TRBJ1-5|many|TRBV20-1
TGCAGTGCTGTAGGACAGGGGGCGGGCAATCAGCCCCAGCATTTT
CSAVGQGAGNQPQHF
>-|TRBJ2-3|many|TRBV19
TGTGCCAGTAGTTACATCTTAAACACAGATACGCAGTATTTT
CASSYILNTDTQYF
>TRBD2|TRBJ2-7|many|TRBV7-2
TGTGCCAGCAGCCTAACACTAGCGGGAGGGCGCCTGGGGGAGCAGTACTTC
CASSLTLAGGRLGEQYF
>TRBD1|TRBJ2-5|many|TRBV28
TGTGCCAGCAGTTGGGGCAGGGGGCCTCAAGAGACCCAGTACTTC
CASSWGRGPQETQYF
>TRBD1|TRBJ1-2|many|TRBV6-5
TGTGCCAGCAGACCACCGGGACAGGGCTATGGCTACACCTTC
CASRPPGQGYGYTF
>TRBD1|TRBJ2-1|many|TRBV5-5
TGTGCCAGCAGCTTCGGGACAGGGGACAATGAGCAGTTCTTC
CASSFGTGDNEQFF
>-|TRBJ2-1|once|TRBV7-1
TGTGCCAGGGGCCCCGGGTTGAGCTGCTACAATGAGCAGTTCTTC
CARGPGLSCYNEQFF
>-|TRBJ1-3|many|TRBV12-3/TRBV12-4
TGTGCCAGCAGTTTTGGGGGTTGGAACACCATATATTTT
CASSFGGWNTIYF
>-|TRBJ1-2|many|TRBV28
TGTGCCAGCAGTTTCAGCGGGGGTGGCTACACCTTC
CASSFSGGGYTF
>-|TRBJ2-1|many|TRBV5-1
TGCGCCAGCAGCTTGTTCGCAGGGGATATCTACAATGAGCAGTTCTTC
CASSLFAGDIYNEQFF
>-|TRBJ2-1|many|TRBV7-3
TGTGCCAGCAGCTTAAAACTAGCTCGTTACAATGAGCAGTTCTTC
CASSLKLARYNEQFF
>TRBD1|TRBJ2-5|many|TRBV7-9
TGTGCCAGCTCGACCTACGGTGACAGGGTGAGAGAGACCCAGTACTTC
CASSTYGDRVRETQYF
>-|TRBJ1-4|many|TRBV4-2
TGTGCCAGCAGTGACTATGGTGAAAAACTGTTTTTT
CASSDYGEKLFF